A selection of T cell receptor beta chains follows, all from one sample in a study of T cell repertoires in cytomegalovirus infection. MiXCR, applied by TCRdb to the reads, yields one record per CDR3 protein. The data hold about 440,000 distinct CDR3 sequences, with approximately 33% observed a single time. Sequencing was performed on PBMCs. The receptors were sampled from a human donor in good health (CMV status not recorded). Some clones in this sample may be carry-over from other donors' samples. CDR3s include the opening cysteine and the closing phenylalanine or tryptophan. A D gene is named only where the DNA matches it firmly. Clone size is shown for a subset of rows, as once, few, many or a class of expanded clone.

TRBJ2-6	NA	TRBV20-1	TRBD1	TGCAGTGCCTCCGGACAGGGGGTATCTGGGGCCAACGTCCTGACTTTC	CSASGQGVSGANVLTF
TRBJ1-5	NA	TRBV5-5	TRBD1	TGTGCCAGCAGCACGGGACAGGGTAGCAATCAGCCCCAGCATTTT	CASSTGQGSNQPQHF
TRBJ2-7	many	TRBV7-2	NA	TGTGCCAGCAGACCAGGGCACTCCTACGAGCAGTACTTC	CASRPGHSYEQYF
TRBJ2-5	few	TRBV19	NA	TGTGCCAGTAGTTCCCGTCATACCCCAGGAAGGGAGACCCAGTACTTC	CASSSRHTPGRETQYF
TRBJ2-1	once	TRBV6-6	NA	TGTGCCATCCGCGAGGAGGGGGTTGAGCAGTTCTTC	CAIREEGVEQFF
TRBJ1-1	NA	TRBV29-1	NA	TGCAGCCCTGGGGAAGTGTTTACTGAAGCTTTCTTT	CSPGEVFTEAFF
TRBJ2-5	NA	TRBV7-8	NA	TGTGCCAGCAGCCCGACCGGACAGAAAGAGACCCAGTACTTC	CASSPTGQKETQYF
TRBJ1-1	few	TRBV12-3/TRBV12-4	NA	TGTGCCTCCCAACCGGGCCGGGGGACTGAAGCTTTCTTT	CASQPGRGTEAFF
TRBJ1-6	NA	TRBV2	NA	TGTGCCAGCAGTGTTAGGGACCCTTCGATTTCCTATAATTCACCCCTCCACTTT	CASSVRDPSISYNSPLHF
TRBJ1-4	NA	TRBV5-1	NA	TGCGCCAGCAGCTTGGAAGGCCGCTCTGGGGTGGATAATGAAAAACTGTTTTTT	CASSLEGRSGVDNEKLFF
TRBJ1-6	few	TRBV19	NA	TGTGCCAGTAGCGCGGCGAACTCCTATAATTCACCCCTCCACTTT	CASSAANSYNSPLHF
TRBJ2-2	once	TRBV11-2	NA	TGTGCCAGCAGCTTAGTGTTCCGGGGCCATACGAACACCGGGGAGCTGGTTTTT	CASSLVFRGHTNTGELVF
TRBJ2-2	many	TRBV7-2	NA	TGTGCCAGCACCCTCAAAGCGAACACCGGGGAGCTGTTTTTT	CASTLKANTGELFF
TRBJ2-5	many	TRBV7-6	TRBD1	TGTGCCAGCAGCTTGAGGACAGGGTCTATAGAGACCCAGTACTTC	CASSLRTGSIETQYF
TRBJ1-4	NA	TRBV20-1	NA	TGCAGTGCTAGTCGGGCCTTTAGGCCTGCAACTAATGAAAAACTGTTTTTT	CSASRAFRPATNEKLFF
TRBJ2-3	NA	TRBV28	NA	TGTGCCAGCAGTTTAACCCCCAAGCGGGCGGATACGCAGTATTTT	CASSLTPKRADTQYF
TRBJ2-6	NA	TRBV14	TRBD2	TGTGCCAGCAGGCCGGGACTAGCGGAGGGGGCCAACGTCCTGACTTTC	CASRPGLAEGANVLTF
TRBJ2-1	NA	TRBV6-5	TRBD2	TGTGCCAGCAGGGTACTAGCGGGGGGATACAATGAGCAGTTCTTC	CASRVLAGGYNEQFF
TRBJ2-3	NA	TRBV7-9	NA	TGTGCCGGCGGGGACACAGATACGCAGTATTTT	CAGGDTDTQYF
TRBJ1-5	NA	TRBV4-1	TRBD1	TGCGCCAGCAGCCAAGAAGGGGGACAGAGCAATCAGCCCCAGCATTTT	CASSQEGGQSNQPQHF
TRBJ2-2	NA	TRBV28	NA	TGTGCCAGCAGTTTTGTGTCTAGCAGGGCCGGGGAGCTGTTTTTT	CASSFVSSRAGELFF
TRBJ1-3	few	TRBV7-2	NA	TGTGCCAGCAGCTTAACAGGCCACCCACCTGGAAACACCATATATTTT	CASSLTGHPPGNTIYF